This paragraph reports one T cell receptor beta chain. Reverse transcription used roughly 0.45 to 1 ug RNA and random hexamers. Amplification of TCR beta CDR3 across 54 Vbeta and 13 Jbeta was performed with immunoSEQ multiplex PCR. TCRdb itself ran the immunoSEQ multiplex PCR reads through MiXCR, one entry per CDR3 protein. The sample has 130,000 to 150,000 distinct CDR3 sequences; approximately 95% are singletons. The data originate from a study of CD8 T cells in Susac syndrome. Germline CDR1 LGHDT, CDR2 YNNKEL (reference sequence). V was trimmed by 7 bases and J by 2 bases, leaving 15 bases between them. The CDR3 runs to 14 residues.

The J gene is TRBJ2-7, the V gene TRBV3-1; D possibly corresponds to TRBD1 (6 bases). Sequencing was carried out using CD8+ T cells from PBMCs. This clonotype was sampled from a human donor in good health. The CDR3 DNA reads TGTGCCAGCACACAGGGAGCCGGCACCTACGAGCAGTACTTC. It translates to CASTQGAGTYEQYF.